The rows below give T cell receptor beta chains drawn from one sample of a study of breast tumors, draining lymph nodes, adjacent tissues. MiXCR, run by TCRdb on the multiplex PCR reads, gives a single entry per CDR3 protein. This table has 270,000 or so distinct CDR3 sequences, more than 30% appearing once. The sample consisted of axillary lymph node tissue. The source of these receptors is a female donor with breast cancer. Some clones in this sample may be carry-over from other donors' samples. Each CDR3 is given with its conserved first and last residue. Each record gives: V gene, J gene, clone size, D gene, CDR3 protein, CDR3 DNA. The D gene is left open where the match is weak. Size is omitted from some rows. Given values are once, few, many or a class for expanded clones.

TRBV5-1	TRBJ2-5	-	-	CASSLYWGEAQYF	TGCGCCAGCAGCTTGTATTGGGGAGAGGCCCAGTACTTC
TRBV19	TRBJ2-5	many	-	CASTWRRGETQYF	TGTGCCAGTACTTGGAGGCGGGGAGAGACCCAGTACTTC
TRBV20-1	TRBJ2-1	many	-	CSARGRLDNEQFF	TGCAGTGCTAGGGGCAGGCTAGACAATGAGCAGTTCTTC
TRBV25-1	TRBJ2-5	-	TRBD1	CASSADRAKTQYF	TGTGCCAGCAGTGCTGACAGGGCAAAGACCCAGTACTTC
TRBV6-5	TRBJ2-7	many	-	CASSPSSGTSSYEQYF	TGTGCCAGCAGTCCGTCCTCCGGGACAAGCTCCTACGAGCAGTACTTC
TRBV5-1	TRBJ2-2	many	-	CASSSRLEAGELFF	TGCGCCAGCAGCTCCCGACTAGAGGCCGGGGAGCTGTTTTTT
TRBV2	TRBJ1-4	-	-	CASSVGLAGVLGEKLFF	TGTGCCAGCAGTGTCGGACTAGCGGGAGTTCTCGGGGAAAAACTGTTTTTT
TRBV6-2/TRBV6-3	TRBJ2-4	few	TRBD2	CASSPSGRASIQYF	TGTGCCAGCAGCCCCAGCGGGAGGGCCAGCATTCAGTACTTC
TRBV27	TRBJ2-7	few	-	CASSLKGQSSSYEQYF	TGTGCCAGCAGCCTCAAAGGACAGAGTTCCTCCTACGAGCAGTACTTC
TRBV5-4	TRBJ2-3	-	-	CASTLVRDTQYF	TGTGCCAGCACCCTCGTAAGAGATACGCAGTATTTT
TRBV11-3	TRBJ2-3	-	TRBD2	CASSRGLAGGAIDEQYF	TGTGCCAGCAGCCGGGGACTAGCGGGAGGCGCTATCGATGAGCAGTATTTT
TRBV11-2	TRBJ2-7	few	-	CASSLERDSEQYF	TGTGCCAGCAGCTTAGAAAGGGATTCCGAGCAGTACTTC
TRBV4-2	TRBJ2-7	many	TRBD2	CASSQVTSETYEQYF	TGTGCCAGCAGCCAAGTGACTAGCGAGACCTACGAGCAGTACTTC
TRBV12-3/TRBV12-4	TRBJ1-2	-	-	CASSFRGDVGYTF	TGTGCCAGCAGTTTCCGGGGGGACGTAGGCTACACCTTC
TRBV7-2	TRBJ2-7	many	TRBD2	CASSKWTSGPYEQYF	TGTGCCAGCAGCAAGTGGACTAGCGGGCCCTACGAGCAGTACTTC
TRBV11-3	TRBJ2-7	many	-	CASSFGRDYEQYF	TGTGCCAGCAGCTTCGGGCGGGACTACGAGCAGTACTTC
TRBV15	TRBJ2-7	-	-	CPTSNEQYF	TGTCCCACTAGCAACGAGCAGTACTTC
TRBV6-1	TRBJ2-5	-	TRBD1	CASSPPRTGGLQAQYF	TGTGCCAGCAGTCCCCCTCGGACAGGGGGTTTACAGGCCCAGTACTTC
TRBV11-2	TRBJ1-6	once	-	CASSLRFDSPLHF	TGTGCCAGCAGCTTACGGTTCGATTCGCCCCTCCACTTT
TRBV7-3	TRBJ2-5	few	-	CASSLKGFFGETQHF	TGTGCCAGCAGCTTAAAAGGCTTTTTCGGGGAGACCCAGCACTTC
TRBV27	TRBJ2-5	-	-	CASSRWEGGQETQYF	TGTGCCAGCTCAAGATGGGAGGGGGGGCAAGAGACCCAGTACTTC
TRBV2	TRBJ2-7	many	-	CASRGSASYEQYF	TGTGCCAGCAGGGGGTCAGCCTCCTACGAGCAGTACTTC
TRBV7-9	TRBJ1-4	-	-	CASSPRGFGEKLFF	TGTGCCAGCAGCCCCCGGGGGTTCGGCGAAAAACTGTTTTTT
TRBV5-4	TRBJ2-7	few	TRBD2	CASSAGLAGVSYEQYF	TGTGCCAGCAGCGCTGGACTAGCGGGGGTCTCCTACGAGCAGTACTTC
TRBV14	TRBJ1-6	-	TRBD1	CASSQRSRDSPLF	TGTGCCAGCAGCCAAAGGAGTCGGGACAGCCCTCTCTTT
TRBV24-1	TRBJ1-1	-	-	CATSDSGNMNTEAFF	TGTGCCACCAGTGATTCGGGCAACATGAACACTGAAGCTTTCTTT
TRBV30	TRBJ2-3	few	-	CAWSRDFTDTQYF	TGTGCCTGGAGCAGGGACTTCACAGATACGCAGTATTTT
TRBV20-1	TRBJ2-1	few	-	CRGSGYNERFF	TGCAGAGGATCGGGGTACAATGAGCGGTTCTTC
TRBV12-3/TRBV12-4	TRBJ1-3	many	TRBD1	CASSFTGATIYF	TGTGCCAGCAGTTTCACAGGGGCCACCATATATTTT
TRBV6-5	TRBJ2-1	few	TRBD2	CASSYTLQGTSGDEQFF	TGTGCCAGCAGTTACACCCTACAGGGGACTAGCGGAGATGAGCAGTTCTTC
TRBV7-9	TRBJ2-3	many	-	CASSPGGGPGDTQYF	TGTGCCAGCAGCCCAGGGGGGGGACCCGGAGATACGCAGTATTTT
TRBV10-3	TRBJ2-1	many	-	CAISELAGSEQFF	TGTGCCATCAGTGAGTTGGCAGGGAGCGAGCAGTTCTTC
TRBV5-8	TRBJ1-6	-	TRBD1	CASSQRTGLKSLHF	TGTGCCAGCAGCCAGAGGACAGGTCTCAAATCCCTCCACTTT
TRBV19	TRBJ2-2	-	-	CASRKTGELFF	TGTGCCAGCCGCAAGACCGGGGAGCTGTTCTTT
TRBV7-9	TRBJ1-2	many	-	CASSLVAGKIGYTF	TGTGCCAGCAGCTTAGTGGCCGGGAAAATCGGCTACACCTTC
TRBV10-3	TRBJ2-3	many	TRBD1	CAISNRGPDTQYF	TGTGCCATCAGCAACAGGGGGCCAGATACGCAGTATTTT
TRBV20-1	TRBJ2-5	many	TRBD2	CSAETLAGGAETQYF	TGCAGTGCGGAAACCTTGGCGGGAGGCGCGGAGACCCAGTACTTC
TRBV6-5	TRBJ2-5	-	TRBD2	CASSPPLGVTRAGGETQYF	TGTGCCAGCAGTCCTCCTTTAGGAGTCACAAGGGCCGGGGGGGAGACCCAGTACTTC
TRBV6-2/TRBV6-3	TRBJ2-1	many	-	CASSLLAPYNEQFF	TGTGCCAGCAGTTTGCTAGCCCCCTACAATGAGCAGTTCTTC
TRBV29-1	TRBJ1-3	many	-	CSVVGQFGNTIYF	TGCAGCGTCGTGGGACAATTCGGAAACACCATATATTTT
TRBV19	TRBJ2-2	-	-	CASSTRQGNTGELFF	TGTGCCAGTAGTACAAGACAAGGGAACACCGGGGAGCTGTTTTTT
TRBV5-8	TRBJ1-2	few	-	CASSLLPPNVNYGYTF	TGTGCCAGCAGCTTGCTCCCCCCTAACGTGAACTATGGCTACACCTTC
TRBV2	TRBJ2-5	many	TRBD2	CATAGRGARTQYF	TGTGCCACCGCGGGGAGGGGCGCGCGGACCCAGTACTTC
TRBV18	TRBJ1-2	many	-	CASSPQGPYGYTF	TGTGCCAGCTCACCACAGGGGCCATATGGCTACACCTTC
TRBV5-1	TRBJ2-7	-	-	CASSFTSSYGQYF	TGCGCCAGCAGCTTTACTAGCTCCTACGGGCAGTATTTC
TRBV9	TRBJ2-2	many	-	CASSVIGSVTGELFF	TGTGCCAGCAGCGTAATCGGTAGCGTTACCGGGGAGCTGTTTTTT